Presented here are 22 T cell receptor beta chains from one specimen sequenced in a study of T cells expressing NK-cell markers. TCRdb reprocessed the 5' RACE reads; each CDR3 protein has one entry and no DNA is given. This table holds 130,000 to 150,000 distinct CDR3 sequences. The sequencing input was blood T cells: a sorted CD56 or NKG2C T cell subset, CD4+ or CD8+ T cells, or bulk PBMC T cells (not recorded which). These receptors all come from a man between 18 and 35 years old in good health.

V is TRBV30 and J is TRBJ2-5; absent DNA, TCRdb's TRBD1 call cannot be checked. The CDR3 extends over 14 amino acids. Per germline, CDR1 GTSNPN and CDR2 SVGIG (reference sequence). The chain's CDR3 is CARRDRREQETQYF. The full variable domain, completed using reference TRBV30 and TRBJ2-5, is SQTIHQWPATLVQPVGSPLSLECTVEGTSNPNLYWYRQAAGRGLQLLFYSVGIGQISSEVPQNLSASRPQDRQFILSSKKLLLSDSGFYLCARRDRREQETQYFGPGTRLLVL.

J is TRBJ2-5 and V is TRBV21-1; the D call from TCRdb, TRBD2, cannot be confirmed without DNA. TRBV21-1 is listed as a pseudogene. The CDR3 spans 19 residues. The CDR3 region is CASSKGSLAARPFQETQYF.

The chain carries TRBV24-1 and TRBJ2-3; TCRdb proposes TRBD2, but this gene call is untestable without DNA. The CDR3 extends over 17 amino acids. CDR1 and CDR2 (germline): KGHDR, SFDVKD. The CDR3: CATSDPPGAPPHPTQYF.

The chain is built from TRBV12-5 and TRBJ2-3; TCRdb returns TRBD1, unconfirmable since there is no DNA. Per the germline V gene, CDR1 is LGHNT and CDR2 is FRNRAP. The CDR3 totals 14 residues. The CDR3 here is CASVGTGTRDTQYF. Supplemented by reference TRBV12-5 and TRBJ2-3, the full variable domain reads DARVTQTPRHKVTEMGQEVTMRCQPILGHNTVFWYRQTMMQGLELLAYFRNRAPLDDSGMPKDRFSAEMPDATLATLKIQPSEPRDSAVYFCASVGTGTRDTQYFGPGTRLTVL.

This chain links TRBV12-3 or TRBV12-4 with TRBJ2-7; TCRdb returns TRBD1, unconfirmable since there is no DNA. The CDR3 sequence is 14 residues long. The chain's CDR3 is CASSQGATSAEQYF.

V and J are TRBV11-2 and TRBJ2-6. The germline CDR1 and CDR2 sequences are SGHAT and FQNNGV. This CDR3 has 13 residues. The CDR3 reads CASSSPGANVLTF.

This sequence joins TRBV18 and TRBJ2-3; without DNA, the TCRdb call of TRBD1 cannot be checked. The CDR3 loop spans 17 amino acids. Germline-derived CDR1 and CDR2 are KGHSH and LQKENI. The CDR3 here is CASSHQRQGLSTDTQYF.

CDR3 amino acids: CASKPGAGELFF. V is TRBV5-6 and J is TRBJ2-2; as DNA is missing, the TRBD1 call by TCRdb cannot be tested. Germline values: CDR1 SGHDT, CDR2 YYEEEE. The CDR3 length is 12 residues.

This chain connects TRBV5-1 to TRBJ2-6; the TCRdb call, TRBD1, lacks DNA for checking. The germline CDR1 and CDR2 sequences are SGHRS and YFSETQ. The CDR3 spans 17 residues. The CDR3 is CASSLDRGLSGANVLTF.

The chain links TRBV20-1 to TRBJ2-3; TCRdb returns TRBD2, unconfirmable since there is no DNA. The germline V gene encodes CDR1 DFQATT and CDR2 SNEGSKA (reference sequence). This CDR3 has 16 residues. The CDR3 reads CSARSERLAPSDTQYF.

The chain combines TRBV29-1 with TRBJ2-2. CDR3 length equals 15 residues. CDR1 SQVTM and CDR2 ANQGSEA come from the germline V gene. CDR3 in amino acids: CSVEDGDSTYGELFF.

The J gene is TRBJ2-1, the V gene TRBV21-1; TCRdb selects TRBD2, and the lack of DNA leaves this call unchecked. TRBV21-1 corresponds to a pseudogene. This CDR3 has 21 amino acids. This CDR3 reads CASSKDGTSGRMKRSYNEQFF.

The CDR3 is CASSQDPGTPLHF. This chain connects TRBV4-2 to TRBJ1-6. CDR1 and CDR2 from the germline V gene are LGHNA and YNFKEQ. The CDR3 runs 13 residues.

CDR3 residues: CASSQASSVVEQFF. This chain links TRBV4-1 with TRBJ2-1. Germline assignment: CDR1 MGHRA and CDR2 YSYEKL. The CDR3 spans 14 residues.

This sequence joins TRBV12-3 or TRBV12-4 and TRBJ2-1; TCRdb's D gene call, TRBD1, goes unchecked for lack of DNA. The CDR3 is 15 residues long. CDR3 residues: CASSQQVIPYNEQFF.

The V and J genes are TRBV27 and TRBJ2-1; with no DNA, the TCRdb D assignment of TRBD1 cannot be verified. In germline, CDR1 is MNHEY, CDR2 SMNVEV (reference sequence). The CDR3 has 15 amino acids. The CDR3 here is CASSSGTASYNEQFF.

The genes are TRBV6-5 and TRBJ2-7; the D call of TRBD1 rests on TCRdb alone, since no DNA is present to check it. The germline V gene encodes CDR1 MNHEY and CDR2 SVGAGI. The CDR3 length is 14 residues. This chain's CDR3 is CASSYPRDRDEQYF.

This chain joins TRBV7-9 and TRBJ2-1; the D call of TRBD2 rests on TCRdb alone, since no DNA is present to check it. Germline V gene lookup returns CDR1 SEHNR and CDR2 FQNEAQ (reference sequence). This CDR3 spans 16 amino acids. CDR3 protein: CASSQTSGSSYNEQFF.

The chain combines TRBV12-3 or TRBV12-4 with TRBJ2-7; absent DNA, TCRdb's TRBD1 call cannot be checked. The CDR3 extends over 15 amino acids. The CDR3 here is CASSPQGDIPIEQYF.

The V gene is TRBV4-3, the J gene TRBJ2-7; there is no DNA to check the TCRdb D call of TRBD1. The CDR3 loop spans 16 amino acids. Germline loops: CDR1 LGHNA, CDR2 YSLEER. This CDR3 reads CASSQVGGDSPYEQYF.

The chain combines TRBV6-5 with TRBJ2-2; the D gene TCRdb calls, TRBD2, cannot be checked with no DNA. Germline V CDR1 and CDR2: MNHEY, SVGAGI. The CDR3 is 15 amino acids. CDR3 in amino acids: CASSYSSGRSGELFF.

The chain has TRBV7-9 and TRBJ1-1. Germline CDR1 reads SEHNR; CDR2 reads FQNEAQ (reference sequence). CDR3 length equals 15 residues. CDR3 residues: CASSSPPGEGTEAFF.